The 15 T cell receptor beta chains presented below share a single source sample, sequenced in a study of Tregs in tolerant kidney transplant recipients. Only in-frame clones appear in the TCRdb table, and some are missing; sequencing was by immunoSEQ multiplex PCR. This sample's table has more than 30,000 clones. Here the sequenced sample was CD8+ T cells from blood, taken before the transplant. The receptors were sampled from a human donor who received a combined kidney and bone marrow transplant.

Concerning this clone itself: The CDR3 goes on 3 residues after the read ends, and that part is filled in from the germline J gene. The V gene is TRBV5-1, the J gene TRBJ2-7; D uncertain. This CDR3 region has 15 residues. Trimming stripped 0 bases from V and 0 bases from J, with 10 bases between. Germline V gene sequence: CDR1 SGHRS, CDR2 YFSETQ. The CDR3: CASSLAWQNSYEQYF. CDR3 DNA (partial): TGCGCCAGCAGCTTGGCCTGGCAAAACTCCTACGAG.

Comments on this clone: The read halts 3 residues ahead of the CDR3 end, with the missing end drawn from the germline J gene. V gene TRBV2 combines with J gene TRBJ1-1, with TRBD1 matching over 11 bases. The CDR3 consists of 14 residues. Unmatched junction bases numbered 5, after V lost 6 bases and J lost 5 bases. From germline, CDR1 is SNHLY and CDR2 FYNNEI. The sequenced part of the CDR3 DNA is TGTGCCAGCAGAGGACAGGGGGCCCCAACTGAA. It codes for CASRGQGAPTE. The entire CDR3 is CASRGQGAPTEAFF. The full variable domain, its missing parts supplied by reference TRBV2 and TRBJ1-1, is EPEVTQTPSHQVTQMGQEVILRCVPISNHLYFYWYRQILGQKVEFLVSFYNNEISEKSEIFDDQFSVERPDGSNFTLKIRSTKLEDSAMYFCASRGQGAPTEAFFGQGTRLTVV.

A word on this clone: The read terminates 3 residues ahead of where the CDR3 ends, so the germline J gene completes it. The V gene is TRBV20-1, the J gene TRBJ2-7, with D possibly being TRBD1 (5 bases). CDR3 length equals 15 residues. Trimming removed 0 bases from V and 3 bases from J, with 15 bases in between. The germline V gene encodes CDR1 DFQATT and CDR2 SNEGSKA (reference sequence). The part of the CDR3 DNA that was read is TGCAGTGCTAGAGACCCGACAGTCCCCCTCTACGAG. Translating gives CSARDPTVPLYE. The complete CDR3 reads CSARDPTVPLYEQYF.

Worth noting for this clone: The CDR3 is cut off 3 residues early in the read; its end comes from the germline J gene. The chain employs TRBV11-2 and TRBJ2-5, with 9 bases identical to TRBD2. V lost 4 bases to trimming and J lost 3 bases; unmatched junction nucleotides: 6. This CDR3 has 15 amino acids. Per the germline V gene, CDR1 is SGHAT and CDR2 is FQNNGV. The covered CDR3 bases are TGTGCCAGCAGCTCCACGCGGGGGGGTAAAGAGACC. Protein sequence: CASSSTRGGKET. From start to end, the CDR3 is CASSSTRGGKETQYF.

The CDR3 loop is CASSFALAGVGNEQFF. CDR3 DNA (partial): TGTGCCAGCAGCTTCGCCCTAGCGGGAGTTGGAAATGAG. The rearrangement uses TRBV7-8 and TRBJ2-1; 10 positions agree with TRBD2. The missing CDR3 end, 3 residues past where the read stops, is filled in from the germline J gene. The CDR3 covers 16 residues. J lost 7 bases, V lost 3 bases, and 9 bases had no gene match. Germline lookup yields CDR1 SGHVS and CDR2 FQNEAQ.

Worth noting for this clone: Read sequence stops 3 residues before the CDR3 end, and the germline J gene provides the missing end. The chain is built from TRBV5-8 and TRBJ1-5, with D unresolved. The germline V and J ends were trimmed by 0 bases and 4 bases, with 5 bases remaining between them. This CDR3 contains 13 residues. In germline, CDR1 is SGHTS, CDR2 YDEGEE. The DNA read from the CDR3 is TGTGCCAGCAGCTTGGCCGGGAATCAGCCC. Amino acids: CASSLAGNQP. The entire CDR3 protein reads CASSLAGNQPQHF.

Remarks on this clone: With the read ending 3 residues before the CDR3 end, the germline J gene is used to fill in that end. The chain carries TRBV5-1 and TRBJ1-1, with a tentative D call TRBD1 (5 bases). The V gene lost 7 bases and the J gene lost 0 bases, with 13 bases spanning the gap. The CDR3 contains 14 residues. Germline V gives CDR1 SGHRS, CDR2 YFSETQ. The sequenced part of the CDR3 DNA is TGCGCCAGCTCCTGGGGGGGGTTGAACACTGAA. This gives the protein CASSWGGLNTE. The whole CDR3 sequence reads CASSWGGLNTEAFF.

Comment on this clone: From the germline J gene comes the end of the CDR3, since the read stops 3 residues before it. The chain has TRBV19 and TRBJ2-2; D unresolved. Germline V gene sequence: CDR1 LNHDA, CDR2 SQIVND (reference sequence). V was shortened by 3 bases and J by 6 bases, with 8 bases between the two germline ends. The CDR3 has 13 residues. CDR3 protein: CASSMGWAGELFF. The CDR3 bases that were read are TGTGCCAGTAGTATGGGCTGGGCCGGGGAG.

By frequency, this clone is medium-sized (0.01 to 0.1%). The CDR3 end falls 3 residues outside the read, so it is completed with the germline J gene. V is TRBV14 and J is TRBJ1-3; D gene uncertain. V lost 4 bases, J lost 0 bases, and 10 bases lay in between. The CDR3 covers 15 residues. Germline CDR1 reads SGHDN; CDR2 reads FVKESK. The CDR3 protein is CASSLYSTSGNTIYF. CDR3 bases read: TGTGCCAGCAGCCTTTACAGCACCTCTGGAAACACC.

Concerning this clone itself: Read coverage stops 3 residues before the CDR3 terminus; the germline J gene supplies the remainder. This chain uses TRBV5-1 with TRBJ2-1; 8 bases agree with TRBD2. The CDR3 loop spans 14 amino acids. Germline V gene sequence: CDR1 SGHRS, CDR2 YFSETQ. V gave up 0 bases and J gave up 7 bases; unmatched junction bases: 3. This chain's CDR3 is CASSLVGLGNEQFF. CDR3 DNA, as far as it was read: TGCGCCAGCAGCTTGGTGGGACTAGGTAATGAG.

Points on this clone: Mismatch with germline at one junction end may stem from a read error. The read finishes 3 residues shy of the CDR3 end, and the germline J gene is used to complete it. This rearrangement joins TRBV7-7 to TRBJ2-1, with D unresolved. This CDR3 is built from 13 residues. CDR1 and CDR2 from the germline V gene are SSHAT and FNYEAQ (reference sequence). The covered CDR3 bases are TGTGCTAGCAGCTTAGGCCTCACTAATGAG. Translated, it gives CASSLGLTNE. The full CDR3 sequence reads CASSLGLTNEQFF.

As regards this clone: The sequenced fragment ends 3 residues before the CDR3 boundary, so the rest is inferred from the germline J gene. The chain combines TRBV19 with TRBJ2-7; TRBD1 might be the D (5 bases). The V gene lost 5 bases and the J gene lost 1 base, with 21 bases spanning the gap. Germline-derived CDR1 and CDR2 are LNHDA and SQIVND (reference sequence). The CDR3 is 17 amino acids. CDR3 bases read: TGTGCCAGTAGTGGTGGAACGTGGGGCGCAGATTCCTACGAG. Protein sequence: CASSGGTWGADSYE. The CDR3 as a whole reads CASSGGTWGADSYEQYF.

Details on this clone: Read sequence stops 3 residues before the CDR3 end, and the germline J gene provides the missing end. The chain is built from TRBV20-1 and TRBJ2-7; the match to TRBD1 covers 7 bases. The CDR3 is made up of 16 amino acids. The junction had 12 bases not matched to a gene; V was cut back by 2 bases and J by 2 bases. Germline CDR1 DFQATT, CDR2 SNEGSKA (reference sequence). CDR3 protein: CSARKVTGTPPYEQYF. CDR3 DNA, as far as it was read: TGCAGTGCTAGAAAAGTGACAGGGACCCCTCCCTACGAG.

A word on this clone: From the germline J gene comes the end of the CDR3, since the read stops 3 residues before it. The rearrangement links TRBV29-1 to TRBJ2-1; possible D gene TRBD2, 6 bases. Germline V gene lookup returns CDR1 SQVTM and CDR2 ANQGSEA. There are 12 residues in the CDR3. Trimming shortened V by 4 bases and J by 9 bases, and 13 bases separated the two germline ends. The chain's CDR3 is CSVVTSPGEQFF. Partial CDR3 DNA: TGCAGCGTTGTAACTAGCCCCGGTGAG.

Comments on this clone: Sequencing ends 3 residues short of the CDR3 end; the germline J gene provides the rest. V gene TRBV20-1 combines with J gene TRBJ2-1; unclear D gene. V was clipped by 3 bases and J by 6 bases, with 12 bases between them. In germline, CDR1 is DFQATT, CDR2 SNEGSKA (reference sequence). There are 13 residues in the CDR3. CDR3 bases read: TGCAGTGCTAGCGCTGACACGGTCAATGAG. Translated, it gives CSASADTVNE. The whole CDR3 sequence reads CSASADTVNEQFF.